These 30 T cell receptor beta chains were sequenced from one sample in a study of vaccination and CD4 T cells after COVID-19. CD4+ T cells that had been cultured provided DNA sequenced with the Oncomine TCR Beta short-read assay. MiXCR, applied by TCRdb to the PCR reads, yields one record per CDR3 protein. Of about 10,000 distinct CDR3 sequences in the sample, roughly 25% were seen once. These receptors lack a known antigen. Treatment here: roughly 10-day PBMC culture with coronavirus spike peptide pools or control peptides (ViraFEST assay). The sample in question was CD4+ T cells from blood, cultured in vitro, obtained before SARS-CoV-2 vaccination. The receptor source for this set is a human donor who received a COVID-19 vaccine.

The gene calls are TRBV6-1 and TRBJ2-2; possible D gene TRBD1, 6 bases. Germline CDR1 and CDR2: MNHNS and SASEGT. With 5 bases removed from V and 7 bases from J, the gap between germline ends came to 8 bases. The CDR3 has 12 residues. The CDR3 DNA follows: TGTGCCAGCAGTCAGGGGTACGGGGAGCTGTTTTTT. The encoded protein is CASSQGYGELFF.

The genes are TRBV6-1 and TRBJ1-2, with D perhaps TRBD1 (5 bases). The CDR3 covers 12 residues. V was cut by 3 bases and J by 4 bases, with 6 bases left in between. Germline V gene lookup returns CDR1 MNHNS and CDR2 SASEGT. DNA of the CDR3: TGTGCCAGCAGTGACAGGGTCTATGGCTACACCTTC. Its protein product is CASSDRVYGYTF.

A few counts support this clonotype. The chain combines TRBV7-3 with TRBJ2-2; a possible D gene is TRBD2 (5 bases). The CDR3 consists of 12 residues. Germline lookup yields CDR1 SGHTA and CDR2 FQGTGA. V was shortened by 4 bases and J by 7 bases, with 7 bases between the two germline ends. The CDR3 region is CASSSGGGELFF. In nucleotides, the CDR3 is TGTGCCAGCAGCTCCGGAGGCGGGGAGCTGTTTTTT.

This clonotype occurred a few times. The chain recombines TRBV6-1 with TRBJ2-7; D unresolved. Germline V lookup: CDR1 MNHNS, CDR2 SASEGT. V lost 6 bases, J lost 3 bases, and 18 bases lay in between. The CDR3 spans 15 residues. The CDR3 loop reads CASSHLYPLGYEQYF. CDR3 bases: TGTGCCAGCAGCCACTTATATCCGCTTGGCTACGAGCAGTACTTC.

This clonotype was found a few times. V usage is TRBV7-2 and J usage is TRBJ2-7; D possibly matches TRBD1 or TRBD2 (5 bases each). The CDR3 covers 13 residues. Germline CDR1 and CDR2: SGHTA and FQGNSA. The germline V and J ends were trimmed by 3 bases and 7 bases, with 13 bases remaining between them. The CDR3 here is CASSLRWGFEQYF. The CDR3 nucleotides read TGTGCCAGCAGCTTGCGGTGGGGGTTTGAGCAGTACTTC. Full variable domain (rest looked up from reference TRBV7-2 and TRBJ2-7): GAGVSQSPSNKVTEKGKDVELRCDPISGHTALYWYRQSLGQGLEFLIYFQGNSAPDKSGLPSDRFSAERTGGSVSTLTIQRTQQEDSAVYLCASSLRWGFEQYFGPGTRLTVT.

V is TRBV27 and J is TRBJ1-6; TRBD1 matches at 8 bases. Germline assignment: CDR1 MNHEY and CDR2 SMNVEV (reference sequence). CDR3 length equals 16 residues. Germline trimming cut 6 bases from V and 4 bases from J; bases unmatched to any gene: 8. The DNA for the CDR3 is TGTGCCAGCAGCCCAGACAGGGGCGGATATAATTCACCCCTCCACTTT. This translates into CASSPDRGGYNSPLHF.

The chain has TRBV11-3 and TRBJ1-2; 8 bases are a match to TRBD1. Germline V lookup: CDR1 SGHNT, CDR2 YENEEA. V shed 4 bases, J shed 7 bases, and the junction held 5 bases outside the gene matches. The CDR3 is 13 residues long. The CDR3 region has the DNA TGTGCCAGCAGCTCCGGACAGGGCTCTGGCTACACCTTC. Its protein product is CASSSGQGSGYTF. The full variable domain, rest sourced from reference TRBV11-3 and TRBJ1-2, is EAGVVQSPRYKIIEKKQPVAFWCNPISGHNTLYWYLQNLGQGPELLIRYENEEAVDDSQLPKDRFSAERLKGVDSTLKIQPAELGDSAVYLCASSSGQGSGYTFGSGTRLTVV.

This clonotype was picked up a small number of times. This chain links TRBV27 with TRBJ1-2, with 9 bases identical to TRBD1. Germline values: CDR1 MNHEY, CDR2 SMNVEV (reference sequence). V gave up 8 bases and J gave up 7 bases; unmatched junction bases: 17. This CDR3 spans 16 amino acids. The CDR3 spells CASRQQGAMTTGGYTF. CDR3 nucleotide sequence: TGTGCCAGCCGTCAACAGGGGGCCATGACAACGGGTGGCTACACCTTC.

This chain joins TRBV14 and TRBJ1-2; the D is unclear. CDR1 and CDR2 (germline): SGHDN, FVKESK. CDR3 size: 13 residues. V shed 4 bases and J shed 7 bases, with 13 bases lying between them. CDR3 amino acids: CASSLQRVGGYTF. CDR3 DNA: TGTGCCAGCAGCCTCCAGCGGGTGGGTGGCTACACCTTC.

This clonotype was seen a handful of times. The genes are TRBV6-1 and TRBJ2-3; tentative D call: TRBD1 (6 bases). This CDR3 contains 15 residues. Between the trimmed V and J ends, which lost 2 bases and 2 bases, there was a span of 11 bases. In germline, CDR1 is MNHNS, CDR2 SASEGT. CDR3: CASSEQDRNTDTQYF. CDR3 nucleotides: TGTGCCAGCAGTGAACAGGACAGAAACACAGATACGCAGTATTTT.

This clonotype was seen only a few times. DNA of the CDR3: TGCAGTGCCGGAGAGAGTTGGGGGGGCACAGATACGCAGTATTTT. Protein sequence: CSAGESWGGTDTQYF. The chain joins TRBV20-1 to TRBJ2-3, with D possibly being TRBD2 (6 bases). The germline V gene encodes CDR1 DFQATT and CDR2 SNEGSKA (reference sequence). The CDR3 has 15 residues. The V end lost 6 bases, the J end lost 1 base, and 17 bases lay between the germline ends.

V and J are TRBV6-1 and TRBJ1-1; D is possibly TRBD1 (6 bases). Trimming removed 7 bases from V and 0 bases from J, with 9 bases in between. This CDR3 contains 13 residues. Looked up from germline, CDR1 is MNHNS and CDR2 is SASEGT. The CDR3 spells CASKQGVNTEAFF. In nucleotides, the CDR3 is TGTGCCAGCAAACAGGGAGTGAACACTGAAGCTTTCTTT.

The CDR3 protein is CTSSPRQVFGIGYTF. As DNA, the CDR3 is TGCACCAGCAGCCCTCGACAGGTCTTCGGGATTGGCTACACCTTC. V usage is TRBV1 and J usage is TRBJ1-2; the table's D call of TRBD1 was not tested on the DNA. TRBV1 counts as a pseudogene. The CDR3 totals 15 residues.

The chain has TRBV2 and TRBJ2-4, with D unclear. Looked up from germline, CDR1 is SNHLY and CDR2 is FYNNEI. The CDR3 length is 14 residues. V lost 4 bases to trimming and J lost 0 bases, with 7 bases between them. The CDR3 coding sequence is TGTGCCAGCAGTGGACGGCTAGCCAAAAACATTCAGTACTTC. This translates into CASSGRLAKNIQYF.

This sequence joins TRBV12-3 or TRBV12-4 and TRBJ2-5; TRBD2 matches 8 bases. The V segment lost 4 bases and the J segment 5 bases; nucleotides outside the gene matches: 18. This CDR3 is built from 18 residues. The CDR3 sequence is CASSSRLAYAASSETQYF. For the CDR3, the DNA is TGTGCCAGCAGTTCGCGACTAGCGTACGCCGCGTCCTCGGAGACCCAGTACTTC.

This clonotype rates as medium-sized (0.01 to 0.1%). The gene calls are TRBV27 and TRBJ2-7; weak D call: TRBD2 (6 bases). Germline V CDR1 and CDR2: MNHEY, SMNVEV (reference sequence). The V end lost 5 bases, the J end lost 3 bases, and 8 bases lay between the germline ends. This CDR3 region has 12 residues. DNA of the CDR3: TGTGCCAGCAGTGTCGGGGGCTACGAGCAGTACTTC. It codes for CASSVGGYEQYF.

The chain uses TRBV29-1 and TRBJ1-1, with 9 bases lining up with TRBD1. CDR1 and CDR2 from the germline V gene are SQVTM and ANQGSEA. With 7 bases clipped from V and 4 bases from J, the junction kept 19 bases outside the gene matches. The CDR3 covers 17 residues. Here the CDR3 reads CSGVTGTGNRGATEAFF. In DNA, the CDR3 is TGCAGCGGGGTAACCGGGACAGGGAACCGGGGGGCCACTGAAGCTTTCTTT.

The chain couples TRBV11-3 to TRBJ2-3; 11 bases fit TRBD1. The ends lost 0 bases at V and 3 bases at J; junction bases unmatched: 2. This CDR3 region has 16 residues. CDR1 SGHNT and CDR2 YENEEA come from the germline V gene. The CDR3, as DNA: TGTGCCAGCAGCTTAGATGGGACAGGGGGGACAGATACGCAGTATTTT. Residues: CASSLDGTGGTDTQYF.

The chain recombines TRBV12-3 or TRBV12-4 with TRBJ2-7; 8 nucleotides agree with TRBD1. This CDR3 has 15 residues. The V segment lost 4 bases and the J segment 5 bases; nucleotides outside the gene matches: 10. The CDR3 is CASSSLDRVGDEQYF. CDR3 DNA: TGTGCCAGCAGTTCCTTGGACAGGGTGGGCGACGAGCAGTACTTC.

This chain joins TRBV30 and TRBJ1-1, with 11 bases that match TRBD1. Germline V lookup: CDR1 GTSNPN, CDR2 SVGIG (reference sequence). The CDR3 consists of 13 residues. Trimming at V came to 3 bases and at J to 8 bases, leaving 5 bases not matched to a gene. CDR3 sequence (DNA): TGTGCCTGGAGGGACAGGGGGCGGTGGGAAGCTTTCTTT. This encodes CAWRDRGRWEAFF.

This clonotype was counted a few times. V is TRBV5-4 and J is TRBJ1-2; TRBD1 matches at 8 bases. Germline V gives CDR1 SGHNT, CDR2 YYREEE (reference sequence). The CDR3 covers 15 residues. V lost 5 bases to trimming and J lost 6 bases; unmatched junction nucleotides: 12. The CDR3 spells CASSPPGQEGDGYTF. CDR3 nucleotide sequence: TGTGCCAGCAGTCCTCCGGGACAGGAAGGAGATGGCTACACCTTC. Full variable domain (missing parts from reference TRBV5-4 and TRBJ1-2): ETGVTQSPTHLIKTRGQQVTLRCSSQSGHNTVSWYQQALGQGPQFIFQYYREEENGRGNFPPRFSGLQFPNYSSELNVNALELDDSALYLCASSPPGQEGDGYTFGSGTRLTVV.

CDR3 in DNA: TGTGCCAGCAGCTCCGTCCAAGGACGGAACTACGAGCAGTACTTC. The encoded protein is CASSSVQGRNYEQYF. The chain has TRBV5-5 and TRBJ2-7; D gene uncertain. Looked up from germline, CDR1 is SGHKS and CDR2 is YYEKEE (reference sequence). CDR3 length: 15 amino acids. V lost 3 bases and J 3 bases, leaving 16 bases between the germline ends. Full variable domain (outside the CDR3, taken from reference TRBV5-5 and TRBJ2-7): DAGVTQSPTHLIKTRGQQVTLRCSPISGHKSVSWYQQVLGQGPQFIFQYYEKEERGRGNFPDRFSARQFPNYSSELNVNALLLGDSALYLCASSSVQGRNYEQYFGPGTRLTVT.

This clonotype was found a few times. The genes are TRBV5-1 and TRBJ1-1, with no clear D. This CDR3 contains 14 residues. Trimming took 4 bases from V and 4 from J, leaving 14 bases between them. The germline V gene encodes CDR1 SGHRS and CDR2 YFSETQ. CDR3 nucleotides: TGCGCCAGCAGCCCCATTAACGTGGGCACTGAAGCTTTCTTT. It is translated as CASSPINVGTEAFF. Full variable domain (remainder filled in from reference TRBV5-1 and TRBJ1-1): KAGVTQTPRYLIKTRGQQVTLSCSPISGHRSVSWYQQTPGQGLQFLFEYFSETQRNKGNFPGRFSGRQFSNSRSEMNVSTLELGDSALYLCASSPINVGTEAFFGQGTRLTVV.

This clonotype has just a few counts. J is TRBJ1-4 and V is TRBV20-1, with 11 bases fitting TRBD1. The germline V gene encodes CDR1 DFQATT and CDR2 SNEGSKA (reference sequence). V shed 5 bases and J 8 bases; nucleotides not matched to a gene: 7. CDR3 length equals 14 residues. The CDR3 DNA sequence: TGCAGTGCTTGGGAGGGACAGGGGGAAGAAAAACTGTTTTTT. Its protein product is CSAWEGQGEEKLFF.

This clonotype was counted a few times. The genes are TRBV6-1 and TRBJ2-5, with D perhaps assigned TRBD1 or TRBD2 (6 bases each). CDR3 length: 15 residues. V lost 6 bases, J lost 0 bases, and 14 bases lay in between. Looked up from germline, CDR1 is MNHNS and CDR2 is SASEGT. This chain's CDR3 is CASRRDTTYQETQYF. CDR3 in DNA: TGTGCCAGCAGGCGGGACACCACTTACCAAGAGACCCAGTACTTC.

V is TRBV6-4 and J is TRBJ2-7, with no clear D. The CDR3 is made up of 12 amino acids. Germline values: CDR1 MRHNA, CDR2 SNTAGT. V lost 5 bases and J lost 0, with 5 bases in between. This CDR3 is CASSPSSYEQYF. DNA of the CDR3: TGTGCCAGCAGTCCGAGCTCCTACGAGCAGTACTTC.

CDR3 sequence: CASSLKGDRGYEQYF. The CDR3 bases are TGCGCCAGCAGCTTGAAAGGGGACAGGGGTTACGAGCAGTACTTC. This rearrangement joins TRBV5-1 to TRBJ2-7, with TRBD1 matching 10 bases. V shed 1 base and J 4 bases; nucleotides not matched to a gene: 5. CDR3 size: 15 residues. In germline, CDR1 is SGHRS, CDR2 YFSETQ.

The sample holds a few counts of this clonotype. The rearrangement uses TRBV7-8 and TRBJ2-1; unclear D gene. The V gene's germline CDR1 is SGHVS and CDR2 FQNEAQ. Trimming pared 2 bases from V and 0 bases from J, leaving 8 bases between. This CDR3 comprises 15 residues. This chain's CDR3 is CASSLISFSYNEQFF. The CDR3 DNA is TGTGCCAGCAGCTTAATCTCATTCTCCTACAATGAGCAGTTCTTC. The variable domain in full, completed from reference TRBV7-8 and TRBJ2-1, reads GAGVSQSPRYKVAKRGQDVALRCDPISGHVSLFWYQQALGQGPEFLTYFQNEAQLDKSGLPSDRFFAERPEGSVSTLKIQRTQQEDSAVYLCASSLISFSYNEQFFGPGTRLTVL.

A remark on this clonotype: The junction does not match germline at one end; this may be a read error. CDR3 sequence (DNA): TGTGCCAGCAGTTTAAGGGTCTCAAATCTGCCCCAGCATTTT. Its translation is CASSLRVSNLPQHF. This rearrangement joins TRBV27 to TRBJ1-5; no definite D call. Germline V CDR1 and CDR2: MNHEY, SMNVEV (reference sequence). The CDR3 spans 14 residues.

J is TRBJ2-2 and V is TRBV20-1; D possibly matches TRBD1 or TRBD2 (5 bases each). Germline values: CDR1 DFQATT, CDR2 SNEGSKA (reference sequence). The CDR3 runs to 16 residues. Deletions cut 0 bases from V and 5 bases from J, with 16 bases between. Here the CDR3 DNA reads TGCAGTGCTAGAGATTTCCGGTGGGGGAGTACCGGGGAGCTGTTTTTT. Protein sequence: CSARDFRWGSTGELFF.